The next 23 T cell receptor beta chains were all read from a single sample in a study of cytomegalovirus exposure and HLA in healthy donors. Both 60 Vbeta primers and 13 Jbeta primers went into the PCR. The method was immunoSEQ multiplex PCR; TCRdb's version includes in-frame clones alone and lacks a portion of them. Reported are 75,000 to 100,000 clones; the ten largest clones contain 1.4% to 1.5%. The material sequenced was PBMCs. All receptors come from a woman aged 55-75 years in good health and CMV-seronegative.

This CDR3 reads CASSLFASGTGELFF. The CDR3 coding sequence is TGTGCCAGCAGCTTATTCGCTAGCGGCACCGGGGAGCTGTTTTTT. This sequence joins TRBV7-3 and TRBJ2-2; 7 bases line up with TRBD2. Germline values: CDR1 SGHTA, CDR2 FQGTGA. The CDR3 is made up of 15 amino acids. Germline trimming cut 2 bases from V and 4 bases from J; bases unmatched to any gene: 4.

V and J are TRBV19 and TRBJ2-5; D is undetermined. The germline V gene has CDR1 LNHDA and CDR2 SQIVND (reference sequence). This CDR3 has 14 residues. The V and J ends lost 7 bases and 2 bases respectively, with 14 bases between them. The CDR3 DNA sequence: TGTGCCAGTAATAATGGCGGCGTTCAAGAGACCCAGTACTTC. It encodes CASNNGGVQETQYF.

This chain joins TRBV7-9 and TRBJ2-7; a weak D match, TRBD1 (6 bases). Germline V lookup: CDR1 SEHNR, CDR2 FQNEAQ (reference sequence). V dropped 5 bases and J dropped 1 base, with 9 bases sitting between them. The CDR3 consists of 13 residues. CDR3 coding DNA: TGTGCCAGCAGCACCGACAGGTCCTACGAGCAGTACTTC. Protein: CASSTDRSYEQYF. The variable domain in full, with the rest retrieved from reference TRBV7-9 and TRBJ2-7, is DTGVSQNPRHKITKRGQNVTFRCDPISEHNRLYWYRQTLGQGPEFLTYFQNEAQLEKSRLLSDRFSAERPKGSFSTLEIQRTEQGDSAMYLCASSTDRSYEQYFGPGTRLTVT.

With regard to this clone: An end of the junction does not agree with germline; a read error may underlie this. V usage is TRBV7-7 and J usage is TRBJ2-5; 10 bases line up with TRBD2. The CDR3 is 16 residues long. Germline V CDR1 and CDR2: SSHAT, FNYEAQ (reference sequence). CDR3 DNA sequence: TGTGCTAGCAGTGAATACAGCGGGAGGGCCGAGGAGACCCAGTACTTC. Protein: CASSEYSGRAEETQYF.

Note on this clone: Sequence at one end of the junction differs from germline and may be a read error. V usage is TRBV7-7 and J usage is TRBJ2-3; D not certain. The CDR3 loop spans 16 amino acids. Germline-derived CDR1 and CDR2 are SSHAT and FNYEAQ (reference sequence). As DNA, the CDR3 is TGTGCTAGCAGCGCGGCCGGGTTGTTAGGCACAGATACGCAGTATTTT. Translation: CASSAAGLLGTDTQYF.

The chain recombines TRBV6-1 with TRBJ2-2, with 8 bases lining up with TRBD1. The germline gives CDR1 MNHNS, CDR2 SASEGT. V lost 4 bases, J lost 4 bases, and 8 bases stayed unmatched. This CDR3 has 16 residues. The CDR3 DNA follows: TGTGCCAGCAGTGGAAGGACAGGGAGACCCACCGGGGAGCTGTTTTTT. Amino acids: CASSGRTGRPTGELFF.

V gene TRBV9 combines with J gene TRBJ2-5; TRBD1 agrees at 8 bases. J gave up 4 bases and V 6 bases, and 14 bases lay outside the gene matches. Looked up from germline, CDR1 is SGDLS and CDR2 is YYNGEE. CDR3 length equals 16 residues. The CDR3 DNA reads as TGTGCCAGCACCGCAGTGAAGGGCGGGACAGGAGAGACCCAGTACTTC. The encoded protein is CASTAVKGGTGETQYF. Complete variable domain (other parts from reference TRBV9 and TRBJ2-5): DSGVTQTPKHLITATGQRVTLRCSPRSGDLSVYWYQQSLDQGLQFLIQYYNGEERAKGNILERFSAQQFPDLHSELNLSSLELGDSALYFCASTAVKGGTGETQYFGPGTRLLVL.

The V gene is TRBV5-1, the J gene TRBJ2-2; no reliable D call. The germline V gene has CDR1 SGHRS and CDR2 YFSETQ. With 5 bases removed from V and 3 bases from J, the gap between germline ends came to 8 bases. The CDR3 length is 13 residues. CDR3 sequence reads: CASRGEDTGELFF. Here the CDR3 DNA reads TGCGCCAGCAGGGGTGAGGACACCGGGGAGCTGTTTTTT.

The V call is TRBV23-1, the J call TRBJ2-7; 9 bases align to TRBD1. TRBV23-1 is an ORF, and what it does is uncertain. The CDR3 has 19 amino acids. Trimming cost V 1 base and J 5 bases; bases outside gene matches: 18. CDR3 protein: CASSQLLPPRDREIHEQYF. The CDR3 DNA is TGCGCCAGCAGTCAATTGCTTCCCCCCCGGGACAGGGAAATCCACGAGCAGTACTTC.

J is TRBJ1-5 and V is TRBV2; 7 positions agree with TRBD1. Germline CDR1 and CDR2: SNHLY and FYNNEI. The CDR3 covers 13 residues. The ends lost 7 bases at V and 4 bases at J; junction bases unmatched: 4. The CDR3 here is CASIDRANQPQHF. CDR3 nucleotides: TGTGCCAGCATAGACAGGGCGAATCAGCCCCAGCATTTT.

V and J are TRBV7-3 and TRBJ2-2; 8 bases match TRBD2. Per the germline V gene, CDR1 is SGHTA and CDR2 is FQGTGA. The CDR3 covers 14 residues. Losses at the gene ends were 4 bases for V and 6 bases for J; bases not matched to a gene: 4. CDR3 nucleotide sequence: TGTGCCAGCAGCTCCACTAGCGGAGCCGGGGAGCTGTTTTTT. Translation: CASSSTSGAGELFF.

The rearrangement uses TRBV28 and TRBJ1-2, with a tentative D call TRBD1 (6 bases). The CDR3 has 12 amino acids. CDR1 and CDR2 from the germline V gene are MDHEN and SYDVKM. V shed 10 bases and J shed 7 bases, with 16 bases lying between them. CDR3 bases: TGTGCCACCACCCGACAGGCTAGTGGCTACACCTTC. It codes for CATTRQASGYTF.

The J gene is TRBJ2-7, the V gene TRBV7-6; TRBD2 matches 9 bases. The CDR3 extends over 18 amino acids. The germline V gene has CDR1 SGHVS and CDR2 FNYEAQ. J was trimmed by 1 base and V by 1 base; bases with no gene match: 11. The CDR3 spells CASSLGRPSGTNSYEQYF. The CDR3 coding sequence is TGTGCCAGCAGCTTAGGAAGGCCTAGCGGGACGAATTCCTACGAGCAGTACTTC. The full variable domain, rest sourced from reference TRBV7-6 and TRBJ2-7, is GAGVSQSPRYKVTKRGQDVALRCDPISGHVSLYWYRQALGQGPEFLTYFNYEAQQDKSGLPNDRFSAERPEGSISTLTIQRTEQRDSAMYRCASSLGRPSGTNSYEQYFGPGTRLTVT.

The V and J genes are TRBV28 and TRBJ2-3, with 9 positions matching TRBD2. Germline V gene lookup returns CDR1 MDHEN and CDR2 SYDVKM. The junction had 6 bases not matched to a gene; V was cut back by 5 bases and J by 0 bases. This CDR3 contains 16 residues. The CDR3 DNA sequence: TGTGCCAGCAGTCCCCTGGGACTAGCTAGCACAGATACGCAGTATTTT. Its translation: CASSPLGLASTDTQYF.

The chain couples TRBV15 to TRBJ2-1; possibly TRBD2 for D (6 bases). V was clipped by 4 bases and J by 5 bases, with 9 bases between them. Germline CDR1 LNHNV, CDR2 YYDKDF (reference sequence). There are 13 residues in the CDR3. CDR3 DNA: TGTGCCACCAGCATACGGGGGAACAATGAGCAGTTCTTC. As protein: CATSIRGNNEQFF.

The V call is TRBV7-9, the J call TRBJ1-5; TRBD1 aligns across 8 bases. The CDR3 covers 14 residues. Losses at the gene ends were 4 bases for V and 4 bases for J; bases not matched to a gene: 3. The germline CDR1 and CDR2 sequences are SEHNR and FQNEAQ (reference sequence). For the CDR3, the DNA is TGTGCCAGCAGCTCGACAGGGGAGAATCAGCCCCAGCATTTT. Translation gives CASSSTGENQPQHF.

The rearrangement uses TRBV10-1 and TRBJ2-2, with D possibly TRBD1 on 6 matching bases. V shed 6 bases and J shed 5 bases, with 13 bases lying between them. The CDR3 runs to 14 residues. From germline, CDR1 is WNHNN and CDR2 SYGVQD (reference sequence). Written as DNA, the CDR3 is TGCGCCAGCAGGGGGACAACAGGGACCGGGGAGCTGTTTTTT. This sequence encodes CASRGTTGTGELFF.

The rearrangement uses TRBV5-5 and TRBJ2-5, with 12 bases identical to TRBD1. The CDR3 extends over 17 amino acids. V lost 6 bases to trimming and J lost 5 bases; unmatched junction nucleotides: 14. Germline lookup yields CDR1 SGHKS and CDR2 YYEKEE (reference sequence). CDR3 sequence (DNA): TGTGCCAGCACCCGGGACAGGGGGCTCTCAGGTGGTGAGACCCAGTACTTC. Encoded protein: CASTRDRGLSGGETQYF. Supplemented by reference TRBV5-5 and TRBJ2-5, the full variable domain reads DAGVTQSPTHLIKTRGQQVTLRCSPISGHKSVSWYQQVLGQGPQFIFQYYEKEERGRGNFPDRFSARQFPNYSSELNVNALLLGDSALYLCASTRDRGLSGGETQYFGPGTRLLVL.

CDR3 in DNA: TGTGCCAGCAGCCCCCACCCCGCGGACAGCGCTCACGAGCAGTACTTC. As protein: CASSPHPADSAHEQYF. The chain couples TRBV7-2 to TRBJ2-7; TRBD1 might be the D (6 bases). Germline CDR1 is SGHTA and CDR2 is FQGNSA. V was trimmed by 5 bases and J by 5 bases, leaving 22 bases between them. The CDR3 contains 16 residues.

The V and J genes are TRBV2 and TRBJ1-2; no clear D gene. The CDR3 consists of 12 residues. Germline CDR1 and CDR2: SNHLY and FYNNEI. The germline V and J ends were trimmed by 2 bases and 4 bases, with 5 bases remaining between them. The CDR3 DNA follows: TGTGCCAGCAGTGAATCCGGCTATGGCTACACCTTC. It translates to CASSESGYGYTF.

CDR3 coding DNA: TGTGCCAGCAGTTACAGCTCGGGACAAACCTACGAGCAGTACTTC. Translation gives CASSYSSGQTYEQYF. The rearrangement uses TRBV6-5 and TRBJ2-7, with D possibly TRBD1 on 6 matching bases. The length of the CDR3 is 15 residues. V was clipped by 2 bases and J by 2 bases, with 13 bases between them. Germline V gives CDR1 MNHEY, CDR2 SVGAGI.

V usage is TRBV7-8 and J usage is TRBJ2-1; 7 nucleotides align to TRBD2. The CDR3 runs 14 residues. CDR1 SGHVS and CDR2 FQNEAQ come from the germline V gene. After removal of 3 bases from V and 8 bases from J, the junction contained 7 bases not matched to a gene. In DNA, the CDR3 is TGTGCCAGCAGCTTCGGACTAGTTTTCGATGAGCAGTTCTTC. It is translated as CASSFGLVFDEQFF.

The V and J genes are TRBV4-2 and TRBJ1-2, with TRBD1 as a possible D gene (6 bases). Germline-derived CDR1 and CDR2 are LGHNA and YNFKEQ. Trimming took 0 bases from V and 4 from J, leaving 15 bases between them. The length of the CDR3 is 16 residues. The CDR3 coding sequence is TGTGCCAGCAGCCAAGACAGGAATGCACAGGGCTATGGCTACACCTTC. This translates into CASSQDRNAQGYGYTF.